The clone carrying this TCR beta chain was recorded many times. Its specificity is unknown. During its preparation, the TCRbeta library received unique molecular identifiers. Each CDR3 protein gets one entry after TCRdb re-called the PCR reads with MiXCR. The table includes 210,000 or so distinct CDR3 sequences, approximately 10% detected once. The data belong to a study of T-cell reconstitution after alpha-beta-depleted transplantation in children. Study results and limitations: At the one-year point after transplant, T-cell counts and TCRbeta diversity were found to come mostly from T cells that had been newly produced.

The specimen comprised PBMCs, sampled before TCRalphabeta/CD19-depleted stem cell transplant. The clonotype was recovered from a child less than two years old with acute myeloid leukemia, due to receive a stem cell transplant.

The chain's CDR3 is CASSQDAVQPQHF. In DNA, the CDR3 is TGTGCCAGCAGCCAAGATGCAGTCCAGCCCCAGCATTTT. The chain uses TRBV14 and TRBJ1-5; no firm D call. V lost 0 bases and J lost 7, with 7 bases in between. The germline V gene encodes CDR1 SGHDN and CDR2 FVKESK. The CDR3 runs to 13 residues.